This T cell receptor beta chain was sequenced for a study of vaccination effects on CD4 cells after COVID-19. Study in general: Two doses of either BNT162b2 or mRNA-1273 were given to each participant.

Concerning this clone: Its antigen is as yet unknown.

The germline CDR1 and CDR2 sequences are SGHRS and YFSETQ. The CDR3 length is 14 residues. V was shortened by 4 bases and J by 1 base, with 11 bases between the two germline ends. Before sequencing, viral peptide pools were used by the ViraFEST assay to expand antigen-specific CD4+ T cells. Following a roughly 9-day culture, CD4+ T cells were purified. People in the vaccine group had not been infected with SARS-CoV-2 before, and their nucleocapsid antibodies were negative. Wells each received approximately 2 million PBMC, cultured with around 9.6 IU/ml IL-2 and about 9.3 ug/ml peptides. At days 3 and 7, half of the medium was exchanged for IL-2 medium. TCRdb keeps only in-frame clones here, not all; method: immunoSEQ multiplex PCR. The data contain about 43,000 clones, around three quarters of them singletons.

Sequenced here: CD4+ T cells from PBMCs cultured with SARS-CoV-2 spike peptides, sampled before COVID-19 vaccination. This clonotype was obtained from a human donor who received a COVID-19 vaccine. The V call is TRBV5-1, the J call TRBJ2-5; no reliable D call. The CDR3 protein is CASSGQALQETQYF. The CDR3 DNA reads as TGCGCCAGCAGCGGTCAGGCGCTCCAAGAGACCCAGTACTTC.